This entry lists 19 T cell receptor beta chains sequenced from one sample in a study of OX40 agonist ivuxolimab in advanced cancers. The data were produced by immunoSEQ multiplex PCR, yet TCRdb's version contains in-frame clones alone and is incomplete. The data hold about 64,000 clones, with under 95% observed a single time. Here the sequenced sample was CD4+ or CD8+ T cells sorted from blood, taken in a trial of the OX40 agonist ivuxolimab. The receptors were sampled from an adult with an advanced solid tumor such as melanoma, head and neck, liver or kidney cancer.

The chain carries TRBV6-1 and TRBJ2-3; TRBD2 matches at 12 bases. The germline V gene encodes CDR1 MNHNS and CDR2 SASEGT. The CDR3 length is 15 residues. V lost 6 bases and J lost 5; bases outside the gene matches: 6. CDR3 loop: CASSPSGGGGDTQYF. The CDR3 coding sequence is TGTGCCAGCAGCCCTAGCGGGGGGGGTGGAGATACGCAGTATTTT.

This chain joins TRBV10-3 and TRBJ1-2; a weak D match, TRBD1 (5 bases). Trimming took 4 bases from V and 7 from J, leaving 16 bases between them. The CDR3 covers 14 residues. From germline, CDR1 is ENHRY and CDR2 SYGVKD. The DNA for the CDR3 is TGTGCCATCAGTGGTCAGGGCGATGGTGGTGGCTACACCTTC. It codes for CAISGQGDGGGYTF.

The chain is built from TRBV5-6 and TRBJ2-7; TRBD2 aligns across 9 bases. The CDR3 is made up of 14 amino acids. Germline trimming cut 4 bases from V and 7 bases from J; bases unmatched to any gene: 9. CDR1 SGHDT and CDR2 YYEEEE come from the germline V gene. The CDR3 nucleotides read TGTGCCAGCAGCATCTTAGCGGGAGCAGGGGAGCAGTACTTC. As protein: CASSILAGAGEQYF. The variable domain in full, completed from reference TRBV5-6 and TRBJ2-7, reads DAGVTQSPTHLIKTRGQQVTLRCSPKSGHDTVSWYQQALGQGPQFIFQYYEEEERQRGNFPDRFSGHQFPNYSSELNVNALLLGDSALYLCASSILAGAGEQYFGPGTRLTVT.

J is TRBJ1-2 and V is TRBV28, with 10 bases aligning to TRBD1. After removal of 3 bases from V and 4 bases from J, the junction contained 8 bases not matched to a gene. CDR1 is MDHEN and CDR2 is SYDVKM in the germline V gene. The CDR3 is 16 amino acids. CDR3 region: CASSFIRQGAPYGYTF. CDR3 coding DNA: TGTGCCAGCAGTTTCATCCGACAGGGGGCGCCCTATGGCTACACCTTC.

This clone was seen more than once but under ten times. The identical CDR3 is also encoded by other nucleotide sequences in the sample. The gene calls are TRBV18 and TRBJ1-1, with a tentative D call TRBD1 (6 bases). Germline V lookup: CDR1 KGHSH, CDR2 LQKENI. The CDR3 sequence is 13 residues long. The V end lost 3 bases, the J end lost 1 base, and 6 bases lay between the germline ends. The CDR3 sequence is CASSPTGNTEAFF. As DNA, the CDR3 is TGTGCCAGCTCACCGACAGGGAACACTGAAGCTTTCTTT.

The chain joins TRBV7-9 to TRBJ2-1; 10 bases are a match to TRBD2. The CDR3 extends over 15 amino acids. Germline CDR1 SEHNR, CDR2 FQNEAQ (reference sequence). Germline trimming cut 8 bases from V and 6 bases from J; bases unmatched to any gene: 10. The CDR3 nucleotides are TGTGCCAGCGTTCTAGCGGGAGCCCCCACCAATGAGCAGTTCTTC. Its translation: CASVLAGAPTNEQFF.

The chain employs TRBV19 and TRBJ1-4; weak D call: TRBD1 (5 bases). Germline V gene data show CDR1 as LNHDA and CDR2 as SQIVND (reference sequence). The CDR3 is 15 amino acids. The V end was cut by 1 base, the J end by 5 bases, with 11 bases between. The CDR3 DNA reads as TGTGCCAGTAGTATAGCCGCAGGGTTCAATGAAAAACTGTTTTTT. Its protein product is CASSIAAGFNEKLFF.

The rearrangement joins TRBV10-3 to TRBJ1-5; 7 positions match TRBD1. With V trimmed by 10 bases and J by 4 bases, 10 bases remained unmatched. Per the germline V gene, CDR1 is ENHRY and CDR2 is SYGVKD. CDR3 length: 14 amino acids. The CDR3: CASKGTADNQPQHF. The CDR3 DNA sequence: TGTGCCAGCAAAGGGACAGCCGATAATCAGCCCCAGCATTTT.

J is TRBJ2-3 and V is TRBV27, with a possible D match to TRBD2 (5 bases). The CDR3 is made up of 13 amino acids. Between the trimmed V and J ends, which lost 4 bases and 4 bases, there was a span of 9 bases. Germline lookup yields CDR1 MNHEY and CDR2 SMNVEV (reference sequence). The CDR3 protein is CASSSAGSDTQYF. For the CDR3, the DNA is TGTGCCAGCAGTTCTGCGGGTTCAGATACGCAGTATTTT.

The rearrangement uses TRBV6-1 and TRBJ2-1, with a possible D match to TRBD1 (6 bases). V lost 8 bases and J lost 4, with 12 bases in between. Germline assignment: CDR1 MNHNS and CDR2 SASEGT. The CDR3 loop spans 13 amino acids. CDR3 DNA sequence: TGTGCCAGCGGTGGGACAAGTTACAATGAGCAGTTCTTC. This translates into CASGGTSYNEQFF.

This clone turned up a few times. CDR3 sequence: CASLAGTDTQYF. CDR3 bases: TGTGCCAGCCTAGCCGGCACAGATACGCAGTATTTT. This chain uses TRBV25-1 with TRBJ2-3; a possible D gene is TRBD2 (5 bases). CDR1 is MGHDK and CDR2 is SYGVNS in the germline V gene. The CDR3 has 12 amino acids. The ends were cut back, 8 bases at V and 1 base at J, with 7 bases in the middle.

The genes are TRBV28 and TRBJ1-1, with D possibly matching TRBD1 (5 bases). Germline V gene lookup returns CDR1 MDHEN and CDR2 SYDVKM. The germline V and J ends were trimmed by 0 bases and 11 bases, with 10 bases remaining between them. This CDR3 is built from 12 residues. The CDR3 DNA reads as TGTGCCAGCAGTTTATGGGACACTAGGGCTTTCTTT. It yields the protein CASSLWDTRAFF.

The chain has TRBV7-9 and TRBJ2-1; possibly TRBD1 or TRBD2 for D (5 bases each). The CDR3 has 16 residues. Germline values: CDR1 SEHNR, CDR2 FQNEAQ (reference sequence). V lost 5 bases to trimming and J lost 10 bases, with 24 bases between them. CDR3 DNA: TGTGCCAGCAGCCTAAGAGGGAGTGGGGGAGCGAGCGAGCAGTTCTTC. Protein product: CASSLRGSGGASEQFF.

V gene TRBV9 combines with J gene TRBJ2-1; 7 bases map to TRBD2. Germline V gene lookup returns CDR1 SGDLS and CDR2 YYNGEE. V lost 3 bases and J lost 8; bases outside the gene matches: 23. The CDR3 has 19 amino acids. Here the CDR3 DNA reads TGTGCCAGCAGCGCCGGACCGGGACTAACATCGTCGTCGTTCCATGAGCAGTTCTTC. Translation: CASSAGPGLTSSSFHEQFF.

This clone has only one observation. The CDR3, as DNA: TGTGCCAGCAGCCGAGACAGGGTCGGGGGCTACACCTTC. Its protein product is CASSRDRVGGYTF. The chain employs TRBV14 and TRBJ1-2; 7 bases match TRBD1. The CDR3 extends over 13 amino acids. From germline, CDR1 is SGHDN and CDR2 FVKESK. V shed 4 bases and J 8 bases; nucleotides not matched to a gene: 7. Using reference TRBV14 and TRBJ1-2 for the parts outside the CDR3, the full variable domain is EAGVTQFPSHSVIEKGQTVTLRCDPISGHDNLYWYRRVMGKEIKFLLHFVKESKQDESGMPNNRFLAERTGGTYSTLKVQPAELEDSGVYFCASSRDRVGGYTFGSGTRLTVV.

V gene TRBV2 combines with J gene TRBJ2-2, with 14 bases identical to TRBD2. The CDR3 consists of 16 residues. Per germline, CDR1 SNHLY and CDR2 FYNNEI. The trim removed 10 bases at V and 4 bases at J, leaving 8 bases unmatched. CDR3 sequence: CATPTSGRAGTGELFF. In nucleotides, the CDR3 is TGTGCCACCCCGACTAGCGGGAGGGCCGGCACCGGGGAGCTGTTTTTT.

The chain combines TRBV20-1 with TRBJ2-1; D gene ambiguous. Looked up from germline, CDR1 is DFQATT and CDR2 is SNEGSKA (reference sequence). The CDR3 loop spans 9 amino acids. Trimming took 6 bases from V and 8 from J, leaving 5 bases between them. CDR3: CSAGHEQFF. The CDR3 region has the DNA TGCAGTGCGGGCCATGAGCAGTTCTTC.

V is TRBV19 and J is TRBJ2-5; 13 nucleotides align to TRBD2. In germline, CDR1 is LNHDA, CDR2 SQIVND (reference sequence). J gave up 4 bases and V 3 bases, and 5 bases lay outside the gene matches. The CDR3 has 16 amino acids. DNA for the CDR3: TGTGCCAGTAGTATCAGACGACTAGCGGGAGGAGAGACCCAGTACTTC. Translation gives CASSIRRLAGGETQYF.

V and J are TRBV27 and TRBJ1-1, with 8 bases identical to TRBD1. This CDR3 region has 15 residues. With 2 bases clipped from V and 5 bases from J, the junction kept 7 bases outside the gene matches. CDR1 and CDR2 (germline): MNHEY, SMNVEV (reference sequence). CDR3 region: CASSLHGQGRTEAFF. The CDR3, as DNA: TGTGCCAGCAGTTTACATGGACAGGGCCGGACTGAAGCTTTCTTT.